Listed here are 24 T cell receptor beta chains from one sample, sequenced in a study of shared clonotypes between healthy human individuals. Here immunoSEQ multiplex PCR was the method, and the copy in TCRdb shows in-frame clones only, minus some. The sample contains around 650,000 clones, around 96% of which appear only once. Naive CD8 cells, CD45RO-negative and positively selected for CCR7, excluded terminally differentiated effector memory CD45RA+ cells. Sequencing was performed on naive CD8+ T cells sorted from blood. The receptor source for this set is a woman younger than 45 in good health.

The chain is built from TRBV28 and TRBJ2-2; 8 bases are shared with TRBD1. J gave up 5 bases and V 5 bases, and 16 bases lay outside the gene matches. CDR1 is MDHEN and CDR2 is SYDVKM in the germline V gene. The CDR3 sequence is 18 residues long. The CDR3 DNA reads TGTGCCAGCAGTCTACACCCCACAGCGTGGACAGGGACCGGGGAGCTGTTTTTT. Its translation is CASSLHPTAWTGTGELFF.

In the case of this clone: The sample contains more than one DNA sequence encoding this CDR3. The chain couples TRBV19 to TRBJ2-7, with 8 bases aligning to TRBD1. Germline V gene sequence: CDR1 LNHDA, CDR2 SQIVND (reference sequence). The CDR3 sequence is 14 residues long. Trimming removed 9 bases from V and 2 bases from J; junction bases left unmatched: 9. The CDR3 DNA follows: TGTGCCAGCTCGACCGGACAGGGCGCCTACGAGCAGTACTTC. This codes for CASSTGQGAYEQYF.

The chain is built from TRBV27 and TRBJ2-7; TRBD1 agrees at 8 bases. With 7 bases clipped from V and 5 bases from J, the junction kept 7 bases outside the gene matches. The CDR3 is made up of 13 amino acids. The germline gives CDR1 MNHEY, CDR2 SMNVEV (reference sequence). The chain's CDR3 is CASNPDRGHEQYF. In DNA, the CDR3 is TGTGCCAGCAACCCAGACAGGGGTCACGAGCAGTACTTC.

This clone occurred once. This chain links TRBV2 with TRBJ1-1; unclear D gene. V was trimmed by 1 base and J by 1 base, leaving 4 bases between them. The germline V gene has CDR1 SNHLY and CDR2 FYNNEI. The CDR3 totals 13 residues. The chain's CDR3 is CASSEVRNTEAFF. The CDR3 DNA sequence: TGTGCCAGCAGTGAAGTTCGGAACACTGAAGCTTTCTTT. The full variable domain, its missing parts supplied by reference TRBV2 and TRBJ1-1, is EPEVTQTPSHQVTQMGQEVILRCVPISNHLYFYWYRQILGQKVEFLVSFYNNEISEKSEIFDDQFSVERPDGSNFTLKIRSTKLEDSAMYFCASSEVRNTEAFFGQGTRLTVV.

The V call is TRBV7-6, the J call TRBJ2-7, with TRBD2 identical over 14 bases. The CDR3 contains 17 residues. V shed 5 bases, J shed 3 bases, and the junction held 9 bases outside the gene matches. Germline V CDR1 and CDR2: SGHVS, FNYEAQ. The CDR3 nucleotides are TGTGCCAGCAGCCCAAGACTAGCGGGAGGGCCGGACTACGAGCAGTACTTC. It yields the protein CASSPRLAGGPDYEQYF.

The chain carries TRBV7-8 and TRBJ2-1, with D tentatively TRBD1 or TRBD2 (6 bases each). The germline gives CDR1 SGHVS, CDR2 FQNEAQ. The CDR3 is 20 residues long. V was trimmed by 0 bases and J by 4 bases, leaving 25 bases between them. The CDR3 reads CASSLAGGTGSMPVYNEQFF. CDR3 DNA sequence: TGTGCCAGCAGCTTAGCGGGGGGCACAGGGTCTATGCCGGTTTACAATGAGCAGTTCTTC.

The V and J genes are TRBV5-4 and TRBJ2-1; tentatively, D is TRBD1 or TRBD2 (5 bases each). CDR3 length equals 14 residues. Germline CDR1 reads SGHNT; CDR2 reads YYREEE (reference sequence). The V end lost 0 bases, the J end lost 9 bases, and 13 bases lay between the germline ends. The CDR3 DNA reads TGTGCCAGCAGCTTGGGCAGGGTGGAGGTTGAGCAGTTCTTC. This sequence encodes CASSLGRVEVEQFF.

The chain uses TRBV5-1 and TRBJ1-1; D not resolved. The CDR3 runs 13 residues. Deletions cut 5 bases from V and 0 bases from J, with 8 bases between. Germline V gene sequence: CDR1 SGHRS, CDR2 YFSETQ. CDR3 nucleotides: TGCGCCAGCAGACTGACCGTGAACACTGAAGCTTTCTTT. It is translated as CASRLTVNTEAFF.

The rearrangement joins TRBV19 to TRBJ1-5; D gene uncertain. This CDR3 comprises 15 residues. Germline lookup yields CDR1 LNHDA and CDR2 SQIVND (reference sequence). Trimming cost V 5 bases and J 0 bases, with 11 bases left between them. DNA of the CDR3: TGTGCCAGTAGTCTCTCCCCGGATAGCAATCAGCCCCAGCATTTT. The encoded protein is CASSLSPDSNQPQHF.

The chain links TRBV9 to TRBJ2-1; TRBD2 agrees at 7 bases. After removal of 2 bases from V and 0 bases from J, the junction contained 17 bases not matched to a gene. Looked up from germline, CDR1 is SGDLS and CDR2 is YYNGEE. The CDR3 is made up of 20 amino acids. The CDR3 DNA follows: TGTGCCAGCAGCGTGGGACCTGCGGGAGACCCCATATCCTCCTACAATGAGCAGTTCTTC. As protein: CASSVGPAGDPISSYNEQFF.

The rearrangement uses TRBV5-4 and TRBJ2-1; TRBD2 matches 9 bases. V lost 7 bases, J lost 10 bases, and 12 bases stayed unmatched. From germline, CDR1 is SGHNT and CDR2 YYREEE (reference sequence). This CDR3 region has 14 residues. The CDR3 reads CASEVREGQWEQFF. The CDR3 nucleotides are TGTGCCAGCGAGGTGCGGGAGGGACAATGGGAGCAGTTCTTC.

The chain combines TRBV25-1 with TRBJ1-2; perhaps TRBD1 as D (5 bases). The CDR3 consists of 18 residues. The germline V and J ends were trimmed by 0 bases and 8 bases, with 25 bases remaining between them. Germline lookup yields CDR1 MGHDK and CDR2 SYGVNS. CDR3 nucleotides: TGTGCCAGCAGTGAATACGGGAGTGTAGGGGCAGGGAGGAAGGGCTACACCTTC. Translation gives CASSEYGSVGAGRKGYTF.

This rearrangement joins TRBV18 to TRBJ1-1, with 8 bases matching TRBD1. With 8 bases clipped from V and 4 bases from J, the junction kept 6 bases outside the gene matches. Germline lookup yields CDR1 KGHSH and CDR2 LQKENI. This CDR3 has 13 residues. The CDR3 coding sequence is TGTGCCAGCACGGCGACAGGGGCCACTGAAGCTTTCTTT. It specifies CASTATGATEAFF.

The chain links TRBV28 to TRBJ2-1; 7 bases line up with TRBD2. V lost 2 bases, J lost 4 bases, and 8 bases stayed unmatched. The CDR3 extends over 16 amino acids. CDR1 MDHEN and CDR2 SYDVKM come from the germline V gene. The CDR3 DNA sequence: TGTGCCAGCAGTTTAGCTGAGGCTAGCGGATACAATGAGCAGTTCTTC. It encodes CASSLAEASGYNEQFF. Based on the CDR3 plus reference TRBV28 and TRBJ2-1, the full variable domain is DVKVTQSSRYLVKRTGEKVFLECVQDMDHENMFWYRQDPGLGLRLIYFSYDVKMKEKGDIPEGYSVSREKKERFSLILESASTNQTSMYLCASSLAEASGYNEQFFGPGTRLTVL.

The genes are TRBV6-5 and TRBJ2-7; TRBD1 or TRBD2 may be the D gene (5 bases each). CDR3 length: 15 amino acids. Germline CDR1 and CDR2: MNHEY and SVGAGI. With 6 bases removed from V and 1 base from J, the gap between germline ends came to 16 bases. CDR3 amino acids: CASSTGRATSYEQYF. CDR3 nucleotides: TGTGCCAGCAGCACGGGACGGGCAACTTCCTACGAGCAGTACTTC.

The chain combines TRBV5-1 with TRBJ2-7; 9 nucleotides agree with TRBD1. With 3 bases clipped from V and 3 bases from J, the junction kept 1 base outside the gene matches. The CDR3 sequence is 13 residues long. Germline V lookup: CDR1 SGHRS, CDR2 YFSETQ. This CDR3 is CASSSTGGYEQYF. The CDR3 DNA follows: TGCGCCAGCAGCTCGACAGGGGGCTACGAGCAGTACTTC.

This chain links TRBV29-1 with TRBJ2-1, with 9 bases matching TRBD2. Trimming took 7 bases from V and 0 from J; bases not matched to a gene: 19. The CDR3 extends over 19 amino acids. Germline CDR1 is SQVTM and CDR2 is ANQGSEA. CDR3 sequence reads: CSAETPSGVVLSSYNEQFF. The DNA for the CDR3 is TGCAGCGCTGAGACTCCTAGCGGGGTAGTCTTGAGCTCCTACAATGAGCAGTTCTTC.

This chain connects TRBV6-4 to TRBJ2-7; 9 bases map to TRBD2. V was clipped by 3 bases and J by 7 bases; unmatched bases: 4. Germline CDR1 and CDR2: MRHNA and SNTAGT. The CDR3 sequence is 13 residues long. CDR3 loop: CASSEVAGVEQYF. As DNA, the CDR3 is TGTGCCAGCAGTGAAGTAGCGGGAGTGGAGCAGTACTTC.

V usage is TRBV5-8 and J usage is TRBJ1-2, with TRBD1 identical over 9 bases. Germline-derived CDR1 and CDR2 are SGHTS and YDEGEE. Trimming cost V 4 bases and J 7 bases; bases outside gene matches: 11. The CDR3 loop spans 15 amino acids. DNA for the CDR3: TGTGCCAGCAGCCCTACCGGGACAGGGTTTGGTGGCTACACCTTC. As protein: CASSPTGTGFGGYTF.

This chain links TRBV27 with TRBJ1-1; D not resolved. Germline values: CDR1 MNHEY, CDR2 SMNVEV (reference sequence). The CDR3 length is 14 residues. Between the trimmed V and J ends, which lost 0 bases and 3 bases, there was a span of 8 bases. This chain's CDR3 is CASSLSRQYTEAFF. The CDR3 coding sequence is TGTGCCAGCAGTTTATCGAGACAATACACTGAAGCTTTCTTT.

This clone has a single count. V usage is TRBV28 and J usage is TRBJ2-7, with D unresolved. The CDR3 contains 14 residues. Germline-derived CDR1 and CDR2 are MDHEN and SYDVKM. The ends were cut back, 6 bases at V and 0 bases at J, with 12 bases in the middle. The CDR3 loop is CASSHDTFSYEQYF. CDR3 nucleotide sequence: TGTGCCAGCAGCCACGACACATTCTCCTACGAGCAGTACTTC.

V is TRBV4-1 and J is TRBJ1-3; D remains ambiguous. The CDR3 length is 17 residues. V lost 3 bases, J lost 0 bases, and 15 bases lay in between. Germline loops: CDR1 MGHRA, CDR2 YSYEKL. The CDR3 here is CASSQISGRGSGNTIYF. As DNA, the CDR3 is TGCGCCAGCAGCCAGATTTCCGGGAGAGGCTCTGGAAACACCATATATTTT.

This chain uses TRBV27 with TRBJ1-5, with 8 nucleotides matching TRBD1. The V and J ends lost 3 bases and 4 bases, in that order; junction bases with no gene match: 5. Germline loops: CDR1 MNHEY, CDR2 SMNVEV (reference sequence). The CDR3 is 15 residues long. The CDR3 DNA is TGTGCCAGCAGTTTCACAGGGGGTTCTAATCAGCCCCAGCATTTT. Translation: CASSFTGGSNQPQHF.

The CDR3 protein is CAISDYSEGYEQYF. Written as DNA, the CDR3 is TGTGCCATCAGTGATTATAGCGAAGGGTACGAGCAGTACTTC. The rearrangement uses TRBV10-3 and TRBJ2-7; weak D call: TRBD2 (5 bases). From germline, CDR1 is ENHRY and CDR2 SYGVKD. The CDR3 consists of 14 residues. V was cut by 3 bases and J by 4 bases, with 13 bases left in between.